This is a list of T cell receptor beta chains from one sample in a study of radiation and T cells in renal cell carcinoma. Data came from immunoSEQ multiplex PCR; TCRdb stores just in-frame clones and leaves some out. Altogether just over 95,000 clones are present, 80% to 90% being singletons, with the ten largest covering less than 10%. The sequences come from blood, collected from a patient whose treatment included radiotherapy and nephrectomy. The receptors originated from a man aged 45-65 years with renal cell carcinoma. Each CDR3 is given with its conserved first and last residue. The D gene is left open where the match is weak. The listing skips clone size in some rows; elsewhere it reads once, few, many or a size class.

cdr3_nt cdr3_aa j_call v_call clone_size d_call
TGTGCCAGGGTCTCTGGTGGCTCTGGGGCCAACGTCCTGACTTTC CARVSGGSGANVLTF TRBJ2-6 TRBV9 NA NA
TGTGCCAGCTCACCTGGGTCAGGGGAGTACGAGCAGTACTTC CASSPGSGEYEQYF TRBJ2-7 TRBV18 NA NA
TGTGCCAGCAGCTCGACCGGACAGGGCAATCAGCCCCAGCATTTT CASSSTGQGNQPQHF TRBJ1-5 TRBV7-9 NA TRBD1
TGTGCCAGCAGCCACACTCCGCCGGGACAGGGTTTGGGTGAGCAGTTCTTC CASSHTPPGQGLGEQFF TRBJ2-1 TRBV14 NA TRBD1
TGTGCCAGCGAAATGGCTAGGGAGGAGACCCAGTACTTC CASEMAREETQYF TRBJ2-5 TRBV2 NA NA
TGTGCCAGAGGAGGTACGCAGTATTTT CARGGTQYF TRBJ2-3 TRBV11-3 once NA
TGTGCCAGCAGTGAAGGCGAGGGAGGGTACGAGCAGTACTTC CASSEGEGGYEQYF TRBJ2-7 TRBV2 NA TRBD2
TGCGCCAGCAGCCGCGGACAGGGGGCAGGGGAGACCCAGTACTTC CASSRGQGAGETQYF TRBJ2-5 TRBV4-1 once TRBD1
TGTGCTAGCAGCTTAGGGGGGGCCGCAGATACGCAGTATTTT CASSLGGAADTQYF TRBJ2-3 TRBV7-7 NA NA
TGTGCCAGCAGCATAGGACTAGCGGGGGCCGTAAGCACAGATACGCAGTATTTT CASSIGLAGAVSTDTQYF TRBJ2-3 TRBV5-5 NA TRBD2